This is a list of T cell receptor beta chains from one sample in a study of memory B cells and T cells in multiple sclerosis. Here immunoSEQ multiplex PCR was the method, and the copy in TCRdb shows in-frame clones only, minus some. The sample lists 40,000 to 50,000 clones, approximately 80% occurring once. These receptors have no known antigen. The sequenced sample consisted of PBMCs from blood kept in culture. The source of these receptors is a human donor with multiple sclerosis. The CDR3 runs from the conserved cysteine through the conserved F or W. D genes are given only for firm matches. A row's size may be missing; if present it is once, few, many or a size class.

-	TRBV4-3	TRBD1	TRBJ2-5	CASSPTQGLQETQYF	TGCGCCAGCAGCCCAACACAGGGGCTTCAAGAGACCCAGTACTTC
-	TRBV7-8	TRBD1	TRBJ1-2	CASSLAPPGQGAYGYTF	TGTGCCAGCAGCTTAGCCCCACCCGGACAGGGGGCCTATGGCTACACCTTC
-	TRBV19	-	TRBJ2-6	CASSIGRASGANVLTF	TGTGCCAGTAGTATAGGCAGGGCCTCTGGGGCCAACGTCCTGACTTTC
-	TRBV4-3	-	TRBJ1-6	CASRRGANNSPLHF	TGCGCCAGCAGGAGAGGGGCCAATAATTCACCCCTCCACTTT
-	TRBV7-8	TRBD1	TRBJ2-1	CASSLTTGERNEQFF	TGTGCCAGCAGCTTAACTACAGGGGAGAGAAATGAGCAGTTCTTC
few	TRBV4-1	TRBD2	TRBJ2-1	CASSQEIGTSGGRPFF	TGCGCCAGCAGCCAAGAAATAGGGACTAGCGGGGGCAGGCCGTTCTTC
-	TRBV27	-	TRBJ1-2	CASSSFQGGRNYGYTF	TGTGCCAGCAGTTCATTCCAGGGTGGAAGAAACTATGGCTACACCTTC
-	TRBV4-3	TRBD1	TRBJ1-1	CASSPGTGARNTEAFF	TGCGCCAGCAGCCCCGGGACAGGGGCCCGGAACACTGAAGCTTTCTTT
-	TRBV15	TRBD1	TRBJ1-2	CATSTHLTGDYGYTF	TGTGCCACCAGCACCCATCTGACAGGGGACTATGGCTACACCTTC
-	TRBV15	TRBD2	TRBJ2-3	CATSRSPTSADTQYF	TGTGCCACCAGCAGATCTCCGACTAGCGCTGATACGCAGTATTTT
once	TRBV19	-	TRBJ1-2	CASSLLPSGPNYGYTF	TGTGCCAGTAGTCTCCTTCCAAGTGGACCTAACTATGGCTACACCTTC
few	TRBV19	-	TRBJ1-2	CASSFDYGYTF	TGTGCCAGTAGTTTCGACTATGGCTACACCTTC
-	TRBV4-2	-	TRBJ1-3	CASSQGGLRGGSGNTIYF	TGTGCCAGCAGCCAAGGAGGGCTAAGGGGTGGTTCTGGAAACACCATATATTTT
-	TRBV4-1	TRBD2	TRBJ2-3	CASSHEPLAGSTDTQYF	TGCGCCAGCAGCCACGAACCCCTAGCGGGGTCCACAGATACGCAGTATTTT
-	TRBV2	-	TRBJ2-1	CASRGLAGWDEQFF	TGTGCCAGCAGGGGACTGGCAGGTTGGGATGAGCAGTTCTTC
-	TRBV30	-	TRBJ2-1	CAWRGASSYNEQFF	TGTGCCTGGAGAGGGGCTAGCTCCTACAATGAGCAGTTCTTC
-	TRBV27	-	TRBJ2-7	CASSPQGSSYEQYF	TGTGCCAGCAGTCCACAGGGTAGTTCCTACGAGCAGTACTTC
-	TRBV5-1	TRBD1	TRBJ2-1	CASSLSGQGADEQFF	TGCGCCAGCAGCCTTTCGGGACAGGGGGCCGATGAGCAGTTCTTC
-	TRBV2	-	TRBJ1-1	CASSDGPLPEAFF	TGTGCCAGCAGTGACGGGCCTCTCCCTGAAGCTTTCTTT
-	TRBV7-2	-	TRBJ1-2	CASSLSPGTNYGYTF	TGTGCCAGCAGCTTATCTCCAGGAACTAACTATGGCTACACCTTC
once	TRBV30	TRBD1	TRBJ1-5	CAWSETGAFNQPQHF	TGTGCCTGGAGTGAGACAGGGGCGTTCAATCAGCCCCAGCATTTT
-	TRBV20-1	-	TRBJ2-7	CSASQSVEQYF	TGCAGTGCTAGTCAGTCAGTCGAGCAGTACTTC